A single sample gave rise to the 8 T cell receptor beta chains below, sequenced in a study of beta chain features in type 1 diabetes (dated by TCRdb to 2017 to 2018). Their specific antigens are unknown. The library was obtained by the immunoSEQ multiplex PCR assay. The High Capacity cDNA Reverse Transcription Kit was used to reverse transcribe all of the isolated RNA, meaning that expressed TCRB transcripts were what got sequenced. TCRdb took over this immuneACCESS table, retaining in-frame rearrangements with V and J assigned. Such tables are incomplete; in checked studies, under half of the missing clones stem from an unresolved V gene, and the remainder is unexplained. The sample table shows 500,000 to 850,000 clones, and over 13% are seen once. In total, the top ten clones hold approximately 0.043% of the sample. The study at large found these results: Type 1 diabetes patients showed a moderate but significant shortening of TCRB CDR3 length in all four CD4+ subsets.

Material: naive CD4+ T cells from blood. This specimen's cell subset or site label, per the study, means: true naive CD4+ T cells. The receptors were gathered from a man aged 18 to 30 with type 1 diabetes.

This clone was observed a handful of times. The V and J genes are TRBV27 and TRBJ1-1; 9 bases map to TRBD1. Germline loops: CDR1 MNHEY, CDR2 SMNVEV (reference sequence). This CDR3 comprises 15 residues. The V gene end was trimmed by 8 bases and the J gene end by 1 base; junction bases not matched to a gene: 8. The CDR3 DNA reads TGTGCCAGCCATACAGGGGGCATGTGGAACACTGAAGCTTTCTTT. Protein: CASHTGGMWNTEAFF.

This clone appeared a few times. The rearrangement links TRBV9 to TRBJ2-3; D is uncertain. The CDR3 is made up of 14 amino acids. Germline CDR1 is SGDLS and CDR2 is YYNGEE. Trimming removed 0 bases from V and 1 base from J, with 6 bases in between. CDR3 residues: CASSVASRTDTQYF. CDR3 in DNA: TGTGCCAGCAGCGTAGCGAGCCGCACAGATACGCAGTATTTT.

This clone was detected only once. V is TRBV9 and J is TRBJ2-3; no clear D gene. The germline V and J ends were trimmed by 4 bases and 2 bases, with 8 bases remaining between them. This CDR3 has 13 residues. The germline CDR1 and CDR2 sequences are SGDLS and YYNGEE. CDR3: CASSPRLTDTQYF. The CDR3 nucleotides are TGTGCCAGCAGCCCAAGACTCACAGATACGCAGTATTTT. Full variable domain (remainder filled in from reference TRBV9 and TRBJ2-3): DSGVTQTPKHLITATGQRVTLRCSPRSGDLSVYWYQQSLDQGLQFLIQYYNGEERAKGNILERFSAQQFPDLHSELNLSSLELGDSALYFCASSPRLTDTQYFGPGTRLTVL.

In its sample, this clone was seen a few times. V is TRBV7-9 and J is TRBJ1-5; 7 bases line up with TRBD1. The J segment lost 5 bases and the V segment lost 4 bases, leaving 2 bases of the junction unmatched. The CDR3 runs 13 residues. Looked up from germline, CDR1 is SEHNR and CDR2 is FQNEAQ (reference sequence). Here the CDR3 reads CASSWDSDQPQHF. DNA for the CDR3: TGTGCCAGCAGCTGGGACAGCGATCAGCCCCAGCATTTT.

This clone was observed a few times. The chain employs TRBV7-9 and TRBJ2-5; 9 bases are shared with TRBD2. V was pared by 2 bases and J by 5 bases, with 6 bases of the junction left unmatched. This CDR3 has 15 amino acids. Per germline, CDR1 SEHNR and CDR2 FQNEAQ (reference sequence). This chain's CDR3 is CASSLSGRLGETQYF. Written as DNA, the CDR3 is TGTGCCAGCAGCTTAAGCGGGAGGCTGGGGGAGACCCAGTACTTC.

V is TRBV5-1 and J is TRBJ1-3, with D tentatively TRBD1 (5 bases). CDR3 length equals 16 residues. Germline V gene data show CDR1 as SGHRS and CDR2 as YFSETQ. Trimming stripped 2 bases from V and 3 bases from J, with 15 bases between. The CDR3 reads CASSFLGAGGGNTIYF. In DNA, the CDR3 is TGCGCCAGCAGCTTTCTTGGGGCAGGCGGTGGAAACACCATATATTTT. The variable domain in full, with the rest retrieved from reference TRBV5-1 and TRBJ1-3, is KAGVTQTPRYLIKTRGQQVTLSCSPISGHRSVSWYQQTPGQGLQFLFEYFSETQRNKGNFPGRFSGRQFSNSRSEMNVSTLELGDSALYLCASSFLGAGGGNTIYFGEGSWLTVV.

The V gene is TRBV6-6, the J gene TRBJ2-7; unclear D gene. This CDR3 is 12 amino acids long. Germline V gene sequence: CDR1 MNHNY, CDR2 SVGAGI (reference sequence). The V end was cut by 7 bases, the J end by 2 bases, with 9 bases between. CDR3 amino acids: CASKGFPYEQYF. DNA for the CDR3: TGTGCCAGCAAAGGATTTCCCTACGAGCAGTACTTC.

The chain is built from TRBV7-2 and TRBJ2-3; 10 bases map to TRBD2. Germline V CDR1 and CDR2: SGHTA, FQGNSA. V shed 4 bases, J shed 6 bases, and the junction held 16 bases outside the gene matches. CDR3 length: 18 residues. CDR3 in DNA: TGTGCCAGCAGCTCCTACTTGACTAGCGGGCTAAGTCGGGATACGCAGTATTTT. It translates to CASSSYLTSGLSRDTQYF.